These T cell receptor beta chains were read from a single sample in a study of PD-1 blockade in classical Hodgkin lymphoma. This table comes from immunoSEQ multiplex PCR, and its TCRdb copy is limited to in-frame clones, with some not included. The repertoire holds approximately 43,000 clones, with around 83% as singletons. Sequenced here: peripheral blood mononuclear cells (PBMCs), sampled before the second cycle of nivolumab. The source of these receptors is a human donor with classical Hodgkin lymphoma. CDR3s include the opening cysteine and the closing phenylalanine or tryptophan. A D gene is named only where the DNA matches it firmly. Clone size appears in some rows only: once, few, many, or a class for an expanded clone.

cdr3_aa cdr3_nt v_call clone_size j_call d_call
CASSPGQGVNEKLFF TGCGCCAGCAGCCCCGGACAGGGGGTCAATGAAAAACTGTTTTTT TRBV5-1 . TRBJ1-4 TRBD1
CASSVEQGSSPLHF TGTGCCAGCAGCGTAGAACAGGGAAGTTCACCCCTCCACTTT TRBV9 . TRBJ1-6 .
CASSQGGQETQYF TGCGCCAGCAGCCAAGGGGGACAAGAGACCCAGTACTTC TRBV4-1 . TRBJ2-5 .
CASSPDPKTYEQYF TGCGCCAGCAGCCCGGATCCAAAGACCTACGAGCAGTACTTC TRBV5-1 . TRBJ2-7 .
CASSFGFQGRNTEAFF TGCGCCAGCAGCTTCGGTTTCCAAGGGCGGAACACTGAAGCTTTCTTT TRBV5-1 . TRBJ1-1 .
CASSLYYEQYF TGTGCCAGCAGTTTATACTACGAGCAGTACTTC TRBV28 few TRBJ2-7 .
CASSNRGPDASQYF TGTGCCAGTAGTAACAGGGGGCCTGATGCGTCCCAGTACTTC TRBV19 . TRBJ2-5 TRBD1
CASSLSGDYEQYF TGTGCCAGCAGTTTATCGGGGGACTACGAGCAGTACTTC TRBV27 few TRBJ2-7 .
CASSYSRTGVADTQYF TGTGCCAGCAGTTACTCCCGGACAGGGGTTGCAGATACGCAGTATTTT TRBV6-5 . TRBJ2-3 TRBD1
CASSLPAGNTGELFF TGCGCCAGCAGCTTGCCAGCGGGGAACACCGGGGAGCTGTTTTTT TRBV5-1 . TRBJ2-2 .
CASSYPRGGIYGYTF TGTGCCAGCAGTTACCCGCGGGGGGGGATCTATGGCTACACCTTC TRBV6-5 . TRBJ1-2 .
CASSSAHIRDIYGYTF TGTGCCAGCAGTTCCGCCCATATCCGGGACATCTATGGCTACACCTTC TRBV28 . TRBJ1-2 .
CASNERDGSTDTQYF TGTGCCAGCAACGAACGGGACGGTAGCACAGATACGCAGTATTTT TRBV28 . TRBJ2-3 .
CASSQVRQENNGYTF TGTGCCAGCAGCCAAGTACGACAGGAGAATAATGGCTACACCTTC TRBV4-2 . TRBJ1-2 .
CASSGLGPDTQYF TGTGCCAGCAGCGGACTAGGCCCAGATACGCAGTATTTT TRBV9 few TRBJ2-3 .
CSVYTGLVYGYTF TGCAGCGTCTACACAGGGTTGGTCTATGGCTACACCTTC TRBV29-1 few TRBJ1-2 .
CASLGLAGGLQETQYF TGTGCCAGCCTCGGACTAGCGGGGGGCCTCCAAGAGACCCAGTACTTC TRBV7-8 few TRBJ2-5 TRBD2
CASSPVWGLGENIQYF TGTGCCAGCAGTCCCGTTTGGGGGCTTGGGGAAAACATTCAGTACTTC TRBV28 . TRBJ2-4 .
CASALTVNTEAFF TGTGCCAGTGCCCTCACAGTGAACACTGAAGCTTTCTTT TRBV19 . TRBJ1-1 .
CASSLKREGRGETQYF TGTGCCAGCAGCTTGAAGAGGGAGGGCCGGGGTGAGACCCAGTACTTC TRBV5-6 . TRBJ2-5 TRBD2
CASSVAAQGYGYTF TGTGCCAGCAGCGTAGCTGCGCAGGGGTATGGCTACACCTTC TRBV9 once TRBJ1-2 .
CASSNLGNSGNTIYF TGTGCCAGCAGCAACTTGGGGAACTCTGGAAACACCATATATTTT TRBV21-1 . TRBJ1-3 .
CASSLVGGPKRETQYF TGTGCCAGCAGTTTAGTAGGGGGCCCTAAAAGGGAGACCCAGTACTTC TRBV28 . TRBJ2-5 TRBD1
CASTAGGSGTEAFF TGTGCCAGCACCGCAGGGGGCAGTGGCACTGAAGCTTTCTTT TRBV6-6 . TRBJ1-1 TRBD1
CSVERYITGQGSYEQYF TGCAGCGTTGAAAGATATATTACGGGACAGGGCTCCTACGAGCAGTACTTC TRBV29-1 . TRBJ2-7 TRBD1
CASSPTGAGSYEQYF TGCGCCAGCAGCCCCACAGGGGCGGGCTCCTACGAGCAGTACTTC TRBV4-1 . TRBJ2-7 TRBD1
CASSSTWVGSPLHF TGTGCCAGCAGCTCGACTTGGGTGGGTTCACCCCTCCACTTT TRBV6-1 few TRBJ1-6 .
CASLTRMNTEAFF TGTGCCAGCCTGACACGAATGAACACTGAAGCTTTCTTT TRBV19 . TRBJ1-1 .
CASSEQGANTDTQYF TGTGCCAGCAGCGAACAGGGGGCGAACACAGATACGCAGTATTTT TRBV6-1 . TRBJ2-3 TRBD1
CASSRGRGNTEAFF TGTGCCAGTAGTAGAGGACGGGGGAACACTGAAGCTTTCTTT TRBV19 . TRBJ1-1 .
CASSDILLGNEQYF TGTGCCAGCAGTGACATTCTGCTTGGGAACGAGCAGTACTTC TRBV7-9 . TRBJ2-7 .
CASSKACGGGEWEQYF TGTGCCAGCAGCAAAGCTTGTGGCGGGGGGGAGTGGGAGCAGTACTTC TRBV21-1 . TRBJ2-7 .
CASSRDRGLTEQFF TGTGCCAGCAGCCGGGACAGGGGCCTCACGGAGCAGTTCTTC TRBV6-1 . TRBJ2-1 TRBD1
CASSSELRGNEQFF TGTGCCAGCAGCTCTGAGCTTCGAGGGAATGAGCAGTTCTTC TRBV7-6 . TRBJ2-1 .
CASSLGDRSTDTQYF TGTGCCAGCAGCTTAGGGGACAGAAGCACAGATACGCAGTATTTT TRBV7-2 once TRBJ2-3 TRBD1
CASSPNRGRTFF TGTGCCAGCAGCCCGAACAGGGGGCGAACTTTCTTT TRBV7-8 once TRBJ1-1 TRBD1
CAISGPETGLSGNTIYF TGTGCCATCAGTGGCCCCGAGACAGGGCTCTCTGGAAACACCATATATTTT TRBV10-3 . TRBJ1-3 TRBD1
CASGGQGWGETQYF TGTGCCAGCGGAGGGCAAGGTTGGGGAGAGACCCAGTACTTC TRBV6-1 . TRBJ2-5 .
CASSDRGVGELFF TGTGCCAGCAGCGACAGGGGGGTCGGGGAGCTGTTTTTT TRBV7-9 . TRBJ2-2 TRBD1
CASSQGGSTYEQYF TGTGCCAGCAGCCAGGGAGGGTCGACCTACGAGCAGTACTTC TRBV5-6 . TRBJ2-7 TRBD2
CASSLLVSEDKAFF TGTGCCAGCAGCTTGTTGGTTTCCGAGGACAAAGCTTTCTTT TRBV5-6 . TRBJ1-1 .
CASSQDFGTSYNEQFF TGCGCCAGCAGCCAAGATTTTGGGACATCCTACAATGAGCAGTTCTTC TRBV4-3 few TRBJ2-1 .
CAISESVRQETQYF TGTGCCATCAGTGAGTCGGTCAGACAAGAGACCCAGTACTTC TRBV10-3 . TRBJ2-5 .
CATRPFSYNEQFF TGTGCCACCCGTCCTTTCTCCTACAATGAGCAGTTCTTC TRBV6-5 . TRBJ2-1 .
CASSTPSAGLNNEQFF TGTGCCAGCAGTACCCCCTCAGCCGGACTTAACAATGAGCAGTTCTTC TRBV28 . TRBJ2-1 .
CASSRGPPINNEQFF TGCGCCAGCAGCCGGGGACCGCCGATTAACAATGAGCAGTTCTTC TRBV5-1 . TRBJ2-1 .
CASSYSRDSLNNEQFF TGTGCCAGCAGTTACTCGCGGGACAGTCTTAACAATGAGCAGTTCTTC TRBV6-6 . TRBJ2-1 .
CAISSTGDAQETQYF TGTGCCATCAGCTCGACAGGGGACGCACAAGAGACCCAGTACTTC TRBV10-3 . TRBJ2-5 TRBD1
CASSFRDQYNEQFF TGTGCCAGCAGCTTCCGGGACCAGTACAATGAGCAGTTCTTC TRBV7-8 . TRBJ2-1 .
CASSFWPQGWSGQPQHF TGTGCCAGCAGTTTTTGGCCACAGGGGTGGTCCGGTCAGCCCCAGCATTTT TRBV28 . TRBJ1-5 TRBD1
CASSLFRTGSNEKLFF TGTGCCAGCAGCTTGTTCCGGACAGGGTCTAATGAAAAACTGTTTTTT TRBV5-8 . TRBJ1-4 TRBD1
CASSLETGVADTQYF TGCGCCAGCAGCCTGGAGACAGGGGTAGCAGATACGCAGTATTTT TRBV5-1 . TRBJ2-3 TRBD1
CASSLDRFAGELFF TGTGCCAGCAGTTTGGACCGTTTCGCCGGGGAGCTGTTTTTT TRBV27 . TRBJ2-2 .
CASSYGGSGNEQFF TGTGCCAGCAGTTACGGTGGGAGCGGGAATGAGCAGTTCTTC TRBV6-5 . TRBJ2-1 .
CASSVVRGASTDTQYF TGTGCCAGCAGCGTAGTTAGGGGGGCTAGCACAGATACGCAGTATTTT TRBV9 once TRBJ2-3 .
CASSSDRGNSPLHF TGTGCCAGCAGCTCGGACAGGGGTAATTCACCCCTCCACTTT TRBV5-5 once TRBJ1-6 TRBD1
CRSARTGVSHTGELFF TGCCGGAGTGCCAGGACAGGCGTATCCCACACCGGGGAGCTGTTTTTT TRBV29-1 . TRBJ2-2 TRBD1
CASSLGRSYEQYF TGTGCCAGCAGTTTGGGACGTTCCTACGAGCAGTACTTC TRBV6-5 . TRBJ2-7 .